This T cell receptor (beta chain) appears in the sequencing data of a study of blood T cell repertoires in COVID-19. Sequencing used immunoSEQ multiplex PCR; TCRdb keeps in-frame clones, though not all of them. Among about 160,000 clones listed, around 80% were seen once. The germline V gene has CDR1 ENHRY and CDR2 SYGVKD. Trimming took 6 bases from V and 2 from J; bases not matched to a gene: 5. This CDR3 spans 14 amino acids. The count of this clone is one. Participant-reported clinical history was the basis for cohort assignment. The chain combines TRBV10-3 with TRBJ1-2, with 8 bases matching TRBD1. The sample consisted of PBMCs or T cells enriched from blood (not recorded which). The sequence derives from a middle-aged man who had recovered from COVID-19. The chain's CDR3 is CAIRPGGSNYGYTF. The DNA of the CDR3 is TGTGCCATCAGACCAGGGGGCTCAAACTATGGCTACACCTTC.